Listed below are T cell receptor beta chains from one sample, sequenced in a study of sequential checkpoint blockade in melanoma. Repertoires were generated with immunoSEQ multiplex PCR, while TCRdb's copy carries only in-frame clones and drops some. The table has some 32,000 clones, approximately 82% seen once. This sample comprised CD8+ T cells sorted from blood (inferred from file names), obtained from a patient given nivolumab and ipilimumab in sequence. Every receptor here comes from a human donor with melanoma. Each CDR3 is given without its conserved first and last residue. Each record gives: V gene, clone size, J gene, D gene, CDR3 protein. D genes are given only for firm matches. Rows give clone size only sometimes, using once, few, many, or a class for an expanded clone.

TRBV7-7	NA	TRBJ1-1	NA	ASSLQEGLEAF
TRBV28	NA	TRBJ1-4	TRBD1	ASRYRGPRTNEKLF
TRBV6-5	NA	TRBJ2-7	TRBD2	ASSFGAGGAYEQY
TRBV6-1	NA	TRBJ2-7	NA	ASSPVRSNEQY
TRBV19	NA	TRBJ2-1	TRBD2	ASSLLTSGIHNEQF
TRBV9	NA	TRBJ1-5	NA	ASSVEGLSNQPQH
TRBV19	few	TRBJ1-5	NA	ASSIQHSNQPQH
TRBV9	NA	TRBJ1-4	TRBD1	ASSPGQGDQKLF
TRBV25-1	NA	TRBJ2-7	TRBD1	ASSAPGQGGYEQY
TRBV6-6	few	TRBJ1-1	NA	ASSYWEGKMNTEAF
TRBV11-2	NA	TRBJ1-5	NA	ASSLLGGNQPQH
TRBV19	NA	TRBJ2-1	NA	ASSIQNNEQF
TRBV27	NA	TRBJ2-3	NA	ASSFLGGDTQY
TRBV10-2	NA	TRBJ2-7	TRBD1	ASSEGQGILLTYEQY
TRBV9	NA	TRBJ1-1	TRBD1	ASSAPDRETEAF
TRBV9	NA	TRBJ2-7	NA	ASSVGGSAYEQY
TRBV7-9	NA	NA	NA	ASSLGAEQY
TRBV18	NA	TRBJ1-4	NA	ASSPERQSTNEKLF
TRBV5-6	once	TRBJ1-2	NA	ASSFWAEGENYGYT
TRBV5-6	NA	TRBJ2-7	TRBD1	ASSSVGTGAYEQY
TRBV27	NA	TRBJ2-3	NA	ASSFIVRTDTQY
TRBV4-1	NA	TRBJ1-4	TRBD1	ASSLLLDRGRGEKLF
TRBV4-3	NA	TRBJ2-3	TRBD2	ASSPGGITDTQY
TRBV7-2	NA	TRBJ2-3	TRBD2	ASSSLAGGQRADTQY
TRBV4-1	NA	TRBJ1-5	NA	ASSQALPHDRLAWGNQPQH
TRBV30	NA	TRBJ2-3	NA	AWSLSTDTQY
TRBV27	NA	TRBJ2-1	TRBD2	ASSAFWAGASNEQF
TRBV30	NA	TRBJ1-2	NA	AWSVGAEGYT
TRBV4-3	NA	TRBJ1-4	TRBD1	ASSHLGQLNEKLF
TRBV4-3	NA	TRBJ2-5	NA	ASSRLLVPQETQY
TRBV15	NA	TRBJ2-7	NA	ATSAGEVDEQY
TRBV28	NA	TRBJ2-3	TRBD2	ASSLNPSGIVDTQY
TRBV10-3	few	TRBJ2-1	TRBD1	AISDSQGVVGEQF
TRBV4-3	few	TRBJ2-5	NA	ASSQDREETQY
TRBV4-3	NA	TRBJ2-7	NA	AKKAEGGYEQY
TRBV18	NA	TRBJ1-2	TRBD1	ASVNVVGQDNYGYT
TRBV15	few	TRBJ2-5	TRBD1	ATSRDLGQGWGLQETQY
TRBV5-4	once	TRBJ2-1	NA	ASSLLGRGSSYNEQF
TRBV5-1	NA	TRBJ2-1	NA	ASSLVSGVYNEQF
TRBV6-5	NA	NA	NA	ASSYMGTAYEQY
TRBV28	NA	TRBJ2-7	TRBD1	ASRGGQGLWEQY
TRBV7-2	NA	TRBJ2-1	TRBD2	ASALPRGGPYNEQF
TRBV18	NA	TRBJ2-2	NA	ASSPDSSNTGELF
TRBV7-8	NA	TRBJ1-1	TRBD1	ASSRPGQGIGDTEAF
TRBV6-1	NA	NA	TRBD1	ASSEAGGGPYEQY
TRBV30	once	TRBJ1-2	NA	AWSVKGHNYGYT
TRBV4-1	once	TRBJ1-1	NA	ASSPMASETEAF
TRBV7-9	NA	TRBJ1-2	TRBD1	ASSLRGRNYGYT
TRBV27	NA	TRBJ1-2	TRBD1	ASSLSLGAGGGYT
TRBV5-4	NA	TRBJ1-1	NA	ASSPSAGHATEAF
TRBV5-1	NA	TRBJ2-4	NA	ASSLDGVAKNIQY
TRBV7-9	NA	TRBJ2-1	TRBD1	ASSRRQGRSSYNEQF
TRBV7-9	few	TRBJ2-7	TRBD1	ASSVTGAYEQY